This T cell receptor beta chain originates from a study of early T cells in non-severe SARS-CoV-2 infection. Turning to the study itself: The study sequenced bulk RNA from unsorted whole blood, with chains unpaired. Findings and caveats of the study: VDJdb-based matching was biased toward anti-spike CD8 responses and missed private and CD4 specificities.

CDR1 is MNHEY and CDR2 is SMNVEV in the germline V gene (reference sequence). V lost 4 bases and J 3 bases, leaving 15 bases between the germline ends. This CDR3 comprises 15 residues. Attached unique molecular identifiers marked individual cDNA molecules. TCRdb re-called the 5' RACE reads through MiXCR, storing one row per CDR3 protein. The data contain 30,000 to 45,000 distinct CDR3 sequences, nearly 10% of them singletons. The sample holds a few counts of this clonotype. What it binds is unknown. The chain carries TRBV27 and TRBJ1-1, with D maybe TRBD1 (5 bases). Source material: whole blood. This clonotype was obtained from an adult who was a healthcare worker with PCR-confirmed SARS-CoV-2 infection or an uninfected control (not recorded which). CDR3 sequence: CASSSAGGFDTEAFF. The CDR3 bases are TGTGCCAGCAGTTCTGCGGGGGGATTCGACACTGAAGCTTTCTTT.